One and the same sample provided the 23 T cell receptor beta chains below, sequenced in a study of T cell responses to AZD1222 COVID-19 vaccine (dated by TCRdb to the early 2020s). According to the study, the label for this sample's time point signals: about 28 days (+/-7) after the second vaccine dose. Receptor libraries were prepared by the immunoSEQ multiplex PCR assay. TCRdb took this table from immuneACCESS and kept in-frame rearrangements with V and J called. Such tables lack part of the clones; where checked against another copy, unresolved V genes explain under half of the gap, and the rest is unexplained. The sample table contains 150,000 or so clones; only one count was recorded for about 90% of them. In total, the top ten clones hold 3.8% of the sample. The material was peripheral blood, obtained 28 days after the second AZD1222 dose. These receptors were obtained from an adult who received the AZD1222 COVID-19 vaccine.

In its sample, this clone was seen many times. This rearrangement joins TRBV11-1 to TRBJ2-7; D may be TRBD2 (6 bases). The ends were cut back, 6 bases at V and 2 bases at J, with 20 bases in the middle. Per the germline V gene, CDR1 is SGHAT and CDR2 is FQDESV (reference sequence). This CDR3 is 16 amino acids long. CDR3 nucleotides: TGTGCCAGCAGTTTCGGATCCGGGACTGCCACCTACGAGCAGTACTTC. Protein sequence: CASSFGSGTATYEQYF. The variable domain in full, with the rest retrieved from reference TRBV11-1 and TRBJ2-7, is EAEVAQSPRYKITEKSQAVAFWCDPISGHATLYWYRQILGQGPELLVQFQDESVVDDSQLPKDRFSAERLKGVDSTLKIQPAELGDSAMYLCASSFGSGTATYEQYFGPGTRLTVT.

The V gene is TRBV3-1 (or the pseudogene TRBV3-2), the J gene TRBJ1-4, with 7 bases lining up with TRBD1. V lost 4 bases, J lost 6 bases, and 8 bases stayed unmatched. Germline V gene sequence: CDR1 LGHDT, CDR2 YNNKEL (reference sequence). The CDR3 sequence is 15 residues long. CDR3 DNA sequence: TGTGCCAGCAGCCCGCCGACAGGGACGCATGAAAAACTGTTTTTT. It encodes CASSPPTGTHEKLFF.

This chain uses TRBV27 with TRBJ2-4, with D possibly being TRBD1 or TRBD2 (5 bases each). This CDR3 has 14 residues. Germline lookup yields CDR1 MNHEY and CDR2 SMNVEV (reference sequence). Trimming took off 3 bases at V and 4 bases at J, with 10 bases between the two ends. The CDR3 reads CASSFNGAKNIQYF. The CDR3, as DNA: TGTGCCAGCAGTTTCAACGGGGCTAAAAACATTCAGTACTTC.

This chain uses TRBV4-3 with TRBJ2-1; 7 positions match TRBD1. This CDR3 comprises 17 residues. After removal of 2 bases from V and 5 bases from J, the junction contained 12 bases not matched to a gene. Germline CDR1 is LGHNA and CDR2 is YSLEER. As DNA, the CDR3 is TGCGCCAGCAGCCAAAACGACAGGGTGGGGGACAACAATGAGCAGTTCTTC. Protein sequence: CASSQNDRVGDNNEQFF.

The J gene is TRBJ1-2, the V gene TRBV3-1 (or the pseudogene TRBV3-2); TRBD1 aligns across 7 bases. Germline loops: CDR1 LGHDT, CDR2 YNNKEL (reference sequence). The CDR3 is made up of 14 amino acids. Trimming took 3 bases from V and 4 from J; bases not matched to a gene: 5. The CDR3 loop reads CASSQAHRGYGYTF. The CDR3 DNA sequence: TGTGCCAGCAGCCAGGCCCACAGGGGCTATGGCTACACCTTC.

This clone turned up a few times. The chain combines TRBV4-2 with TRBJ2-3, with D possibly being TRBD1 (6 bases). Germline V gives CDR1 LGHNA, CDR2 YNFKEQ. Trimming stripped 1 base from V and 0 bases from J, with 11 bases between. The CDR3 runs 16 residues. In nucleotides, the CDR3 is TGTGCCAGCAGCCAAGGATTCACAGGGAGCACAGATACGCAGTATTTT. This translates into CASSQGFTGSTDTQYF.

The chain links TRBV19 to TRBJ1-5; possibly TRBD1 for D (5 bases). Trimming pared 5 bases from V and 3 bases from J, leaving 11 bases between. Germline assignment: CDR1 LNHDA and CDR2 SQIVND (reference sequence). The length of the CDR3 is 14 residues. CDR3 in amino acids: CASSADSYNQPQHF. CDR3 nucleotide sequence: TGTGCCAGTAGTGCAGACAGCTACAATCAGCCCCAGCATTTT.

This rearrangement joins TRBV6-5 to TRBJ2-2; D ambiguous. From germline, CDR1 is MNHEY and CDR2 SVGAGI. The V end lost 5 bases, the J end lost 0 bases, and 1 base lay between the germline ends. The CDR3 is made up of 12 amino acids. CDR3 bases: TGTGCCAGCAGTACGAACACCGGGGAGCTGTTTTTT. Its protein is CASSTNTGELFF.

CDR3 in DNA: TGTGCCAGCGTAGGACGGGAAGAGACCCAGTACTTC. Amino acids: CASVGREETQYF. The gene calls are TRBV6-5 and TRBJ2-5; D is uncertain. Between the trimmed V and J ends, which lost 8 bases and 3 bases, there was a span of 10 bases. This CDR3 has 12 residues. The germline gives CDR1 MNHEY, CDR2 SVGAGI.

This clone was seen only a few times. The chain has TRBV7-2 and TRBJ1-1; tentative D call: TRBD1 (6 bases). CDR3 length: 14 residues. Trimming removed 1 base at V and 5 bases at J, with 11 bases between. Per the germline V gene, CDR1 is SGHTA and CDR2 is FQGNSA. This CDR3 reads CASSLEGGRTEAFF. The CDR3 coding sequence is TGTGCCAGCAGCTTAGAAGGGGGGCGGACTGAAGCTTTCTTT. The full variable domain, completed using reference TRBV7-2 and TRBJ1-1, is GAGVSQSPSNKVTEKGKDVELRCDPISGHTALYWYRQSLGQGLEFLIYFQGNSAPDKSGLPSDRFSAERTGGSVSTLTIQRTQQEDSAVYLCASSLEGGRTEAFFGQGTRLTVV.

This clone was seen once. V and J are TRBV4-2 and TRBJ2-2, with TRBD1 matching 7 bases. The CDR3 totals 17 residues. CDR1 is LGHNA and CDR2 is YNFKEQ in the germline V gene. The V gene end was trimmed by 1 base and the J gene end by 0 bases; junction bases not matched to a gene: 5. The CDR3 nucleotides read TGTGCCAGCAGCCAAGTACACGGGACAGCGAACACCGGGGAGCTGTTTTTT. It yields the protein CASSQVHGTANTGELFF.

V is TRBV6-5 and J is TRBJ1-1, with a tentative D call TRBD1 (6 bases). Germline assignment: CDR1 MNHEY and CDR2 SVGAGI. Trimming shortened V by 3 bases and J by 1 base, and 15 bases separated the two germline ends. CDR3 length: 16 residues. The CDR3 sequence: CASSYPRQVKNTEAFF. In nucleotides, the CDR3 is TGTGCCAGCAGTTATCCAAGACAGGTCAAGAACACTGAAGCTTTCTTT.

The chain employs TRBV7-8 and TRBJ1-4, with a possible D match to TRBD1 (6 bases). CDR1 is SGHVS and CDR2 is FQNEAQ in the germline V gene. The V end lost 4 bases, the J end lost 5 bases, and 11 bases lay between the germline ends. This CDR3 region has 14 residues. CDR3 protein: CASSSLRGNEKLFF. In DNA form, the CDR3 reads TGTGCCAGCAGCTCCCTAAGGGGGAATGAAAAACTGTTTTTT. Full variable domain (remainder filled in from reference TRBV7-8 and TRBJ1-4): GAGVSQSPRYKVAKRGQDVALRCDPISGHVSLFWYQQALGQGPEFLTYFQNEAQLDKSGLPSDRFFAERPEGSVSTLKIQRTQQEDSAVYLCASSSLRGNEKLFFGSGTQLSVL.

The rearrangement links TRBV6-4 to TRBJ2-2; D perhaps matches TRBD2 (6 bases). Trimming stripped 2 bases from V and 1 base from J, with 20 bases between. The germline gives CDR1 MRHNA, CDR2 SNTAGT. This CDR3 spans 19 amino acids. The CDR3 spells CASSDRHGPTSRNTGELFF. For the CDR3, the DNA is TGTGCCAGCAGTGACCGGCACGGACCAACTAGCAGGAACACCGGGGAGCTGTTTTTT.

In the case of this clone: Relative to the germline gene, one junction end is altered; a read error may explain this. The chain carries TRBV4-1 and TRBJ1-4; a possible D gene is TRBD1 (5 bases). The CDR3 is made up of 14 amino acids. The germline CDR1 and CDR2 sequences are MGHRA and YSYEKL. The DNA of the CDR3 is TGCGCCACCAGCCCGGACACTGATCATGAAAAACTGTTTTTT. Translation: CATSPDTDHEKLFF.

The J gene is TRBJ1-1, the V gene TRBV5-4, with D unclear. Trimming cost V 4 bases and J 1 base, with 17 bases left between them. Germline V CDR1 and CDR2: SGHNT, YYREEE (reference sequence). The CDR3 consists of 16 residues. CDR3 DNA: TGTGCCAGCAGCCCGGCCGGGTCCGTTCGGAACACTGAAGCTTTCTTT. It translates to CASSPAGSVRNTEAFF. The whole variable domain, remainder taken from reference TRBV5-4 and TRBJ1-1, is ETGVTQSPTHLIKTRGQQVTLRCSSQSGHNTVSWYQQALGQGPQFIFQYYREEENGRGNFPPRFSGLQFPNYSSELNVNALELDDSALYLCASSPAGSVRNTEAFFGQGTRLTVV.

The V gene is TRBV18, the J gene TRBJ2-1; no clear D. V gave up 2 bases and J gave up 4 bases, with 12 bases separating them. There are 15 residues in the CDR3. Germline V gene lookup returns CDR1 KGHSH and CDR2 LQKENI. The DNA for the CDR3 is TGTGCCAGCTCACCAGGGGTGAAACAGTACAATGAGCAGTTCTTC. It specifies CASSPGVKQYNEQFF. The full variable domain, its missing parts supplied by reference TRBV18 and TRBJ2-1, is NAGVMQNPRHLVRRRGQEARLRCSPMKGHSHVYWYRQLPEEGLKFMVYLQKENIIDESGMPKERFSAEFPKEGPSILRIQQVVRGDSAAYFCASSPGVKQYNEQFFGPGTRLTVL.

This chain uses TRBV27 with TRBJ2-5; no firm D call. In germline, CDR1 is MNHEY, CDR2 SMNVEV (reference sequence). The CDR3 contains 13 residues. V gave up 6 bases and J gave up 3 bases, with 11 bases separating them. Here the CDR3 DNA reads TGTGCCAGCAGAAACATCCTAAAAGAGACCCAGTACTTC. Protein product: CASRNILKETQYF.

The V gene is TRBV2, the J gene TRBJ1-5; D is uncertain. The CDR3 length is 15 residues. Trimming pared 3 bases from V and 4 bases from J, leaving 13 bases between. Germline V gene lookup returns CDR1 SNHLY and CDR2 FYNNEI. The CDR3 DNA reads as TGTGCCAGCAGTGAGTTTTTACGGCAAAATCAGCCCCAGCATTTT. Encoded protein: CASSEFLRQNQPQHF.

The rearrangement joins TRBV5-1 to TRBJ2-1; 8 nucleotides agree with TRBD2. This CDR3 is built from 14 residues. The V gene end was trimmed by 6 bases and the J gene end by 7 bases; junction bases not matched to a gene: 9. The V gene's germline CDR1 is SGHRS and CDR2 YFSETQ. The DNA for the CDR3 is TGCGCCAGCACCCTAACTAGCGGAAATAATGAGCAGTTCTTC. Translated: CASTLTSGNNEQFF.

This chain links TRBV6-5 with TRBJ1-2; D ambiguous. There are 13 residues in the CDR3. Germline CDR1 MNHEY, CDR2 SVGAGI. V lost 5 bases and J 3 bases, leaving 10 bases between the germline ends. The CDR3 coding sequence is TGTGCCAGCAGTACAGACTTTTACTATGGCTACACCTTC. It translates to CASSTDFYYGYTF.

V is TRBV9 and J is TRBJ2-3; 8 bases match TRBD2. The CDR3 totals 17 residues. V lost 3 bases, J lost 1 base, and 10 bases stayed unmatched. The germline gives CDR1 SGDLS, CDR2 YYNGEE. The CDR3 region is CASSARGGTSGTDTQYF. CDR3 in DNA: TGTGCCAGCAGCGCCCGGGGGGGAACTAGCGGCACAGATACGCAGTATTTT. The complete variable domain, with remaining parts taken from reference TRBV9 and TRBJ2-3, reads DSGVTQTPKHLITATGQRVTLRCSPRSGDLSVYWYQQSLDQGLQFLIQYYNGEERAKGNILERFSAQQFPDLHSELNLSSLELGDSALYFCASSARGGTSGTDTQYFGPGTRLTVL.

The chain combines TRBV7-2 with TRBJ2-1; possible D gene TRBD1, 6 bases. CDR1 and CDR2 (germline): SGHTA, FQGNSA. The CDR3 spans 15 residues. Trimming removed 2 bases at V and 6 bases at J, with 14 bases between. The CDR3 DNA follows: TGTGCCAGCAGCTTATCCGTTGGACAGCGCAATGAGCAGTTCTTC. This encodes CASSLSVGQRNEQFF. Filled out from reference TRBV7-2 and TRBJ2-1, the complete variable domain reads GAGVSQSPSNKVTEKGKDVELRCDPISGHTALYWYRQSLGQGLEFLIYFQGNSAPDKSGLPSDRFSAERTGGSVSTLTIQRTQQEDSAVYLCASSLSVGQRNEQFFGPGTRLTVL.